The TCR beta chain described here comes from a study of T cells after posttransplantation cyclophosphamide. The method was immunoSEQ multiplex PCR; TCRdb's version includes in-frame clones alone and lacks a portion of them. The table lists tens of thousands of clones, roughly nine tenths of them singletons. This TCR was sampled from a woman in her fifties or sixties in good health and a related stem cell transplant donor. The sample taken for sequencing was PBMCs.

The CDR3 DNA reads TGTGCCAGCAGCGAGCCCTCGGCGGGACAGGGGGCCTTGCAGCAGTACTTC. Amino acids: CASSEPSAGQGALQQYF. The rearrangement uses TRBV9 and TRBJ2-7; 12 bases align to TRBD1. Looked up from germline, CDR1 is SGDLS and CDR2 is YYNGEE. V lost 3 bases and J lost 8; bases outside the gene matches: 15. CDR3 size: 17 residues.